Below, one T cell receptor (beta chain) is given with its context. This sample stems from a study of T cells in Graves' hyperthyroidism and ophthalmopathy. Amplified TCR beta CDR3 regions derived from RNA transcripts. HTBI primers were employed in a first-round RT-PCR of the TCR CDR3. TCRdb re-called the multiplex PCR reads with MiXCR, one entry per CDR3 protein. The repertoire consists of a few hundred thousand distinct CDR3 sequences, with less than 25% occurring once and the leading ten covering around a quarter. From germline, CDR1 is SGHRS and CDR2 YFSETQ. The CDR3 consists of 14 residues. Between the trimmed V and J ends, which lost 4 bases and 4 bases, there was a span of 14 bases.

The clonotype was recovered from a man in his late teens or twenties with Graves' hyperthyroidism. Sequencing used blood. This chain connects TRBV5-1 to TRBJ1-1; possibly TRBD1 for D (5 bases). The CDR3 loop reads CASSPEQGTTEAFF. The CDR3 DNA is TGCGCCAGCAGCCCGGAACAAGGGACCACTGAAGCTTTCTTT.